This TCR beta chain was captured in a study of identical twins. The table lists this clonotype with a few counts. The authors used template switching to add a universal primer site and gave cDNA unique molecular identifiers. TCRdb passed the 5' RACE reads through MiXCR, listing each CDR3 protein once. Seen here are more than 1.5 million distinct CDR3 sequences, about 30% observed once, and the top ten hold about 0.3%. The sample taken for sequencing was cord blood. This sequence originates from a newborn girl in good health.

The CDR3 protein is CASRPPSDREKLFF. For the CDR3, the DNA is TGTGCCAGCAGACCCCCATCGGACAGGGAAAAACTGTTTTTT. This chain uses TRBV7-9 with TRBJ1-4; 7 bases agree with TRBD1. The CDR3 is made up of 14 amino acids. CDR1 is SEHNR, CDR2 FQNEAQ, per germline (reference sequence). With 6 bases clipped from V and 8 bases from J, the junction kept 9 bases outside the gene matches.